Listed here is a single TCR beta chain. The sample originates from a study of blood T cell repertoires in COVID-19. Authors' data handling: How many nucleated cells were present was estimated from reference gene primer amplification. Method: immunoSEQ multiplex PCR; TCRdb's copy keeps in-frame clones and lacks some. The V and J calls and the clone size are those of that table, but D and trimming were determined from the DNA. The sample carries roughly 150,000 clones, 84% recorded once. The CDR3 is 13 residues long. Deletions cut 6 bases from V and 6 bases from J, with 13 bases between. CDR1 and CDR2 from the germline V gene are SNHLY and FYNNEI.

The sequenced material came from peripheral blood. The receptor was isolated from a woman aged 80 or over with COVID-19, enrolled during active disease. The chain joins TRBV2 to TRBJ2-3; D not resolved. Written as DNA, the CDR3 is TGTGCCAGCAGCGTTCTGCTAGAGGATACGCAGTATTTT. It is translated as CASSVLLEDTQYF.